This entry lists 21 T cell receptor beta chains sequenced from one sample in a study of blood T cell repertoires in COVID-19. Only in-frame clones appear in the TCRdb table, and some are missing; sequencing was by immunoSEQ multiplex PCR. The data hold under 80,000 clones, with roughly nine tenths observed a single time. Input material: peripheral blood. Source of these receptors: a man at least 80 years old in a cohort sampled during active COVID-19.

The chain is built from TRBV7-2 and TRBJ1-4; perhaps TRBD1 as D (6 bases). Between the trimmed V and J ends, which lost 3 bases and 0 bases, there was a span of 8 bases. CDR1 and CDR2 from the germline V gene are SGHTA and FQGNSA. CDR3 length equals 15 residues. The chain's CDR3 is CASSLDRATNEKLFF. CDR3 sequence (DNA): TGTGCCAGCAGCTTGGACAGAGCAACTAATGAAAAACTGTTTTTT.

The chain joins TRBV5-5 to TRBJ1-6; TRBD1 matches 9 bases. Germline V CDR1 and CDR2: SGHKS, YYEKEE (reference sequence). The CDR3 consists of 14 residues. Trimming removed 5 bases from V and 9 bases from J; junction bases left unmatched: 6. The CDR3 region is CASSRDREGSPLHF. The CDR3 DNA sequence: TGTGCCAGCAGTCGGGACAGGGAAGGTTCACCCCTCCACTTT.

A note on this clone: Other DNA sequences in this sample translate to the same CDR3. The chain recombines TRBV11-2 with TRBJ1-5; 12 bases match TRBD1. The V segment lost 1 base and the J segment 7 bases; nucleotides outside the gene matches: 5. The CDR3 is 16 residues long. CDR1 and CDR2 from the germline V gene are SGHAT and FQNNGV. CDR3 protein: CASSLGDRGLGQPQHF. The DNA of the CDR3 is TGTGCCAGCAGCTTAGGGGACAGGGGGCTAGGGCAGCCCCAGCATTTT.

This clone has only a few counts. V gene TRBV20-1 combines with J gene TRBJ2-7; D is uncertain. V was clipped by 6 bases and J by 4 bases, with 10 bases between them. This CDR3 region has 11 residues. Germline V gives CDR1 DFQATT, CDR2 SNEGSKA (reference sequence). The CDR3 loop reads CSAQKEYEQYV. The CDR3 DNA follows: TGCAGTGCACAGAAGGAATACGAGCAGTACGTC.

The sample holds one count of this clone. This sequence joins TRBV10-3 and TRBJ2-2, with a possible D match to TRBD1 (6 bases). Trimming took 4 bases from V and 5 from J, leaving 14 bases between them. The germline V gene encodes CDR1 ENHRY and CDR2 SYGVKD. The CDR3 spans 15 residues. The CDR3 sequence is CAISATGSGTGELFF. CDR3 in DNA: TGTGCCATCAGTGCAACAGGGTCCGGGACCGGGGAGCTGTTTTTT.

DNA of the CDR3: TGTGCCAGCTCACCTGGCCGGGGTAAGAACAATGAGCAGTTCTTC. This gives the protein CASSPGRGKNNEQFF. This chain links TRBV18 with TRBJ2-1; the D gene is possibly TRBD2 (5 bases). Trimming took off 3 bases at V and 5 bases at J, with 14 bases between the two ends. This CDR3 comprises 15 residues. Germline CDR1 reads KGHSH; CDR2 reads LQKENI.

The V call is TRBV24-1, the J call TRBJ1-2; D possibly corresponds to TRBD1 (6 bases). V was cut by 4 bases and J by 0 bases, with 11 bases left in between. The length of the CDR3 is 15 residues. Germline V gene lookup returns CDR1 KGHDR and CDR2 SFDVKD. The CDR3 sequence: CATSETGTANYGYTF. In DNA, the CDR3 is TGTGCCACCAGTGAAACAGGGACCGCTAACTATGGCTACACCTTC.

The chain links TRBV10-3 to TRBJ1-6; D call uncertain. V lost 0 bases and J 7 bases, leaving 7 bases between the germline ends. CDR1 is ENHRY, CDR2 SYGVKD, per germline. This CDR3 is built from 14 residues. The CDR3 loop reads CAISESRGNSPLHF. In DNA, the CDR3 is TGTGCCATCAGTGAGTCCCGGGGAAATTCACCCCTCCACTTT.

The DNA of the CDR3 is TGTGCCAGCAGCTCCGGACTAGCGGGGGGTCCCTACGAGCAGTACTTC. Encoded protein: CASSSGLAGGPYEQYF. The chain links TRBV5-4 to TRBJ2-7, with 14 bases that match TRBD2. This CDR3 has 16 amino acids. Germline V lookup: CDR1 SGHNT, CDR2 YYREEE (reference sequence). The V and J ends lost 3 bases and 2 bases, in that order; junction bases with no gene match: 4.

V and J are TRBV6-5 and TRBJ2-2; D is undetermined. V lost 6 bases and J lost 6, with 11 bases in between. The CDR3 totals 13 residues. The V gene's germline CDR1 is MNHEY and CDR2 SVGAGI. CDR3 protein: CASRNPSPGELFF. DNA of the CDR3: TGTGCCAGCAGAAATCCTTCCCCCGGGGAGCTGTTTTTT.

This clone was seen a single time. The V call is TRBV9, the J call TRBJ2-3; D call uncertain. CDR1 and CDR2 from the germline V gene are SGDLS and YYNGEE. The ends were cut back, 0 bases at V and 6 bases at J, with 11 bases in the middle. The CDR3 has 14 amino acids. CDR3 bases: TGTGCCAGCAGCGTAGATAGCCCGAGGGATACGCAGTATTTT. Protein: CASSVDSPRDTQYF. The full variable domain, completed using reference TRBV9 and TRBJ2-3, is DSGVTQTPKHLITATGQRVTLRCSPRSGDLSVYWYQQSLDQGLQFLIQYYNGEERAKGNILERFSAQQFPDLHSELNLSSLELGDSALYFCASSVDSPRDTQYFGPGTRLTVL.

The CDR3 sequence is CAISDPLTLRSTDTQYF. CDR3 nucleotide sequence: TGTGCCATCAGTGACCCACTAACACTCCGTAGCACAGATACGCAGTATTTT. The chain uses TRBV10-3 and TRBJ2-3; no clear D. The length of the CDR3 is 17 residues. V lost 3 bases and J 0 bases, leaving 16 bases between the germline ends. Germline CDR1 reads ENHRY; CDR2 reads SYGVKD.

The rearrangement uses TRBV6-5 and TRBJ2-3; D may be TRBD1 (5 bases). Trimming removed 8 bases from V and 7 bases from J, with 16 bases in between. The CDR3 contains 13 residues. CDR1 and CDR2 from the germline V gene are MNHEY and SVGAGI. The CDR3 coding sequence is TGTGCCAGCTCTGAGGACATTGAAAATACGCAGTATTTT. It translates to CASSEDIENTQYF.

As DNA, the CDR3 is TGTGCCAGTAGTCAAAGGACAGCTGGAAACACCATATATTTT. The encoded protein is CASSQRTAGNTIYF. The V call is TRBV19, the J call TRBJ1-3, with D possibly being TRBD1 (6 bases). Germline CDR1 and CDR2: LNHDA and SQIVND (reference sequence). The CDR3 has 14 residues. The V end was cut by 5 bases, the J end by 2 bases, with 10 bases between.

This clone is a singleton in its sample. The chain employs TRBV2 and TRBJ2-7; tentatively, D is TRBD1 (6 bases). The ends were cut back, 1 base at V and 3 bases at J, with 10 bases in the middle. Germline CDR1 reads SNHLY; CDR2 reads FYNNEI. The CDR3 length is 14 residues. The CDR3 DNA follows: TGTGCCAGCAGTGAAGGAGGACAGTTCTACGAGCAGTACGTC. Its translation: CASSEGGQFYEQYV.

This chain joins TRBV5-4 and TRBJ2-5; D perhaps matches TRBD2 (6 bases). The CDR3 covers 13 residues. CDR1 and CDR2 (germline): SGHNT, YYREEE (reference sequence). CDR3 sequence: CASRTTNGETQYF. CDR3 nucleotide sequence: TGTGCAAGCCGGACTACCAATGGAGAGACCCAGTACTTC. Looking up the rest from reference TRBV5-4 and TRBJ2-5 gives the full variable domain: ETGVTQSPTHLIKTRGQQVTLRCSSQSGHNTVSWYQQALGQGPQFIFQYYREEENGRGNFPPRFSGLQFPNYSSELNVNALELDDSALYLCASRTTNGETQYFGPGTRLLVL.

The CDR3, as DNA: TGTGCCAGCAGCACGACGACCATGCGGGATGAGCAGTTCTTC. It translates to CASSTTTMRDEQFF. The chain recombines TRBV5-4 with TRBJ2-1; a weak D match, TRBD2 (5 bases). CDR1 is SGHNT and CDR2 is YYREEE in the germline V gene (reference sequence). V lost 4 bases and J 8 bases, leaving 16 bases between the germline ends. CDR3 length: 14 amino acids.

J is TRBJ1-5 and V is TRBV19, with TRBD1 identical over 8 bases. The CDR3 loop spans 15 amino acids. V gave up 3 bases and J gave up 1 base; unmatched junction bases: 2. CDR1 and CDR2 from the germline V gene are LNHDA and SQIVND (reference sequence). CDR3 in amino acids: CASSMTGASNQPQHF. In nucleotides, the CDR3 is TGTGCCAGTAGTATGACAGGGGCAAGCAATCAGCCCCAGCATTTT.

The J gene is TRBJ2-5, the V gene TRBV29-1, with 8 bases lining up with TRBD2. In germline, CDR1 is SQVTM, CDR2 ANQGSEA. The CDR3 covers 13 residues. The V segment lost 4 bases and the J segment 5 bases; nucleotides outside the gene matches: 6. In nucleotides, the CDR3 is TGCAGCGTTGGCGGGGGGCTACGGGAGACCCAGTACTTC. Its translation is CSVGGGLRETQYF.

The genes are TRBV9 and TRBJ2-7; 9 positions match TRBD1. The CDR3 is 15 residues long. Germline-derived CDR1 and CDR2 are SGDLS and YYNGEE. The V gene end was trimmed by 0 bases and the J gene end by 1 base; junction bases not matched to a gene: 2. CDR3 in DNA: TGTGCCAGCAGCGTAGAGGGACAGGGTTCCTACGAGCAGTACTTC. Translating gives CASSVEGQGSYEQYF.

V and J are TRBV18 and TRBJ2-3, with 11 positions matching TRBD2. CDR3 length: 16 residues. Germline V gene data show CDR1 as KGHSH and CDR2 as LQKENI. The V and J ends lost 5 bases and 2 bases, in that order; junction bases with no gene match: 6. The CDR3 protein is CASSSRLAGNTDTQYF. As DNA, the CDR3 is TGTGCCAGCTCATCAAGACTAGCGGGGAACACAGATACGCAGTATTTT.